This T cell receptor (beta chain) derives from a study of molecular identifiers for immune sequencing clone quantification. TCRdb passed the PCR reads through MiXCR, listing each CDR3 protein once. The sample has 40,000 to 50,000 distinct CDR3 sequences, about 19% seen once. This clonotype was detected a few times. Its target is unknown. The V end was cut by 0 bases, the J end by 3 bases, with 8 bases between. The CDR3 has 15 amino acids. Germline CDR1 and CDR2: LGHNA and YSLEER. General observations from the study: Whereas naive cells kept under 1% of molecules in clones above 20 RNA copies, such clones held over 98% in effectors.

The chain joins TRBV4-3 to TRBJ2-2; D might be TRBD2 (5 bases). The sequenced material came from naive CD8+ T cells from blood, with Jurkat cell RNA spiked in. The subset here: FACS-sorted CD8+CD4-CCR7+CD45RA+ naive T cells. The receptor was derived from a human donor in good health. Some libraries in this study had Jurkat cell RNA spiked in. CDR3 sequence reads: CASSQDTRDTGELFF. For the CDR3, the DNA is TGCGCCAGCAGCCAAGATACGAGGGACACCGGGGAGCTGTTTTTT.